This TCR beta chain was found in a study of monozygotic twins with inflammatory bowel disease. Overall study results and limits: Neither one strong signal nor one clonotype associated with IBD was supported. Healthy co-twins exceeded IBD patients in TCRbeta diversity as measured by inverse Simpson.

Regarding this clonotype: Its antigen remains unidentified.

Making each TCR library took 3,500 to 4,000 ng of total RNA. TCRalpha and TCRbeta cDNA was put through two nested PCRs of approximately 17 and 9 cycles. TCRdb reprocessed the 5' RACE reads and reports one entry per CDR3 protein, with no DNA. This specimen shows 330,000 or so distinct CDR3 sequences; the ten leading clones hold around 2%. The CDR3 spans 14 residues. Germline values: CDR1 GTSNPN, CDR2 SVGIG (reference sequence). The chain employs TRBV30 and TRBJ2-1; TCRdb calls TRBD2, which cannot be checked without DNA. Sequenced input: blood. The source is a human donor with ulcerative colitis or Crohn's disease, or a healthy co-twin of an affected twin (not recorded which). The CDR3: CAWSTAGGPREQFF. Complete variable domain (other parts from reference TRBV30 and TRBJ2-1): SQTIHQWPATLVQPVGSPLSLECTVEGTSNPNLYWYRQAAGRGLQLLFYSVGIGQISSEVPQNLSASRPQDRQFILSSKKLLLSDSGFYLCAWSTAGGPREQFFGPGTRLTVL.